This T cell receptor beta chain was profiled in a study of beta chain features in type 1 diabetes. Study-level points and caveats: These data did not resolve whether HLA type affects TCRB rearrangement. People with Type 1 diabetes carried modestly yet significantly shorter TCRB CDR3s in all four CD4+ subsets.

TCRB transcripts that were expressed got sequenced, as all of the isolated RNA had been reverse transcribed. Read counts averaged approximately 3.6 million for samples of naive, central memory and regulatory T cells. Sequencing was performed with immunoSEQ multiplex PCR; in TCRdb, only in-frame clones are kept and a portion is missing. The sample holds a few hundred thousand clones, 8.5% to 10% seen once. The V gene lost 6 bases and the J gene lost 2 bases, with 12 bases spanning the gap. The length of the CDR3 is 14 residues. Germline CDR1 is SNHLY and CDR2 is FYNNEI. This clone was picked up a small number of times. Its target is unknown.

The chain has TRBV2 and TRBJ2-3, with a tentative D call TRBD2 (5 bases). The source of this sequence is a man younger than 40 with type 1 diabetes. The sample taken for sequencing was central memory CD4+ T cells from blood. The CDR3 here is CASRSGFTTDTQYF. CDR3 nucleotide sequence: TGTGCCAGCAGGAGCGGTTTTACCACAGATACGCAGTATTTT.